This TCR beta chain was sequenced for a study of shared clonotypes between healthy human individuals. Per the authors' pipeline: Filtering differed for immunoSEQ, which gave only junction sequences without quality scores. Only in-frame clones appear in the TCRdb table, and some are missing; sequencing was by immunoSEQ multiplex PCR. Clone size and V and J calls were adopted from that table, with D and trimming inferred from the DNA. In the table there are 2 million to 2.5 million clones, approximately 93% of which are singletons. The sample was naive CD4+ T cells from PBMCs. Regarding subset: CD45RA+ positively selected. This receptor was obtained from a man aged 18 to 35 in good health. Some clones in this sample may be carry-over from other donors' samples.

For the CDR3, the DNA is TGTGCCAGTAGTTCCCGGCCGGGACTAGCGGGAGGGCCGTTGGGGGCCCAGTACTTC. It translates to CASSSRPGLAGGPLGAQYF. The chain links TRBV19 to TRBJ2-5, with 16 bases fitting TRBD2. Trimming at V came to 5 bases and at J to 9 bases, leaving 18 bases not matched to a gene. The CDR3 runs to 19 residues. Germline lookup yields CDR1 LNHDA and CDR2 SQIVND (reference sequence).